One sample yielded the 23 T cell receptor beta chains listed below, sequenced in a study of T cell responses to AZD1222 COVID-19 vaccine. The table came from immunoSEQ multiplex PCR; TCRdb's copy has only in-frame clones and leaves some out. The data hold about 150,000 clones, with about 90% observed a single time. The source was peripheral blood, collected 28 days after the second AZD1222 dose. The receptors were sampled from an adult who received the AZD1222 COVID-19 vaccine.

V and J are TRBV5-1 and TRBJ2-5, with TRBD1 matching 9 bases. CDR3 length: 17 amino acids. From germline, CDR1 is SGHRS and CDR2 YFSETQ. Unmatched junction bases numbered 8, after V lost 1 base and J lost 1 base. CDR3 region: CASSLFNRGLTQETQYF. CDR3 DNA: TGCGCCAGCAGCTTGTTTAACAGGGGGCTCACCCAAGAGACCCAGTACTTC.

CDR3 sequence: CSVDLVDNEQFF. Here the CDR3 DNA reads TGCAGCGTTGATTTGGTCGACAATGAGCAGTTCTTC. V and J are TRBV29-1 and TRBJ2-1; D is unclear. Germline CDR1 and CDR2: SQVTM and ANQGSEA. This CDR3 contains 12 residues. V was cut by 3 bases and J by 5 bases, with 8 bases left in between.

V and J are TRBV4-1 and TRBJ2-7; D perhaps matches TRBD2 (6 bases). The CDR3 spans 11 residues. V was trimmed by 2 bases and J by 9 bases, leaving 8 bases between them. The germline gives CDR1 MGHRA, CDR2 YSYEKL. CDR3 in amino acids: CASSQLARQYF. The DNA of the CDR3 is TGCGCCAGCAGCCAACTAGCGAGGCAGTACTTC.

The V call is TRBV7-2, the J call TRBJ2-7; D might be TRBD1 (6 bases). Looked up from germline, CDR1 is SGHTA and CDR2 is FQGNSA. This CDR3 is built from 16 residues. Trimming took off 6 bases at V and 7 bases at J, with 25 bases between the two ends. CDR3 region: CASSPRFGTLTGEQYF. The CDR3 DNA reads TGTGCCAGCAGTCCTCGCTTTGGGACACTTACGGGTGAGCAGTACTTC.

The chain links TRBV12-1 to TRBJ1-6. TRBV12-1 is classified as a pseudogene. The CDR3 runs to 20 residues. CDR3 nucleotides: TGTGCCAGCAGGCTCTTCAATAGGACCTTCTGCAGAGGTTATAATTCACCCCTCCACTTT. Amino acid sequence: CASRLFNRTFCRGYNSPLHF.

J is TRBJ1-1 and V is TRBV28; 7 bases line up with TRBD1. Germline trimming cut 7 bases from V and 3 bases from J; bases unmatched to any gene: 8. CDR3 length: 14 amino acids. CDR1 and CDR2 (germline): MDHEN, SYDVKM. The CDR3 sequence: CASTPGGWDTEAFF. As DNA, the CDR3 is TGTGCCAGCACCCCAGGGGGATGGGACACTGAAGCTTTCTTT.

The chain links TRBV6-5 to TRBJ2-2; D not resolved. Germline V CDR1 and CDR2: MNHEY, SVGAGI. This CDR3 comprises 16 residues. Trimming took off 0 bases at V and 0 bases at J, with 8 bases between the two ends. The CDR3: CASSYSLATNTGELFF. The CDR3 DNA reads TGTGCCAGCAGTTACTCGCTGGCGACGAACACCGGGGAGCTGTTTTTT.

This clone was seen just once. Here the CDR3 DNA reads TGTGCCAGCAGCTGGCGTGCGGGCGGGGATAGGGGATATACGCAGTATTTT. It yields the protein CASSWRAGGDRGYTQYF. The chain has TRBV7-2 and TRBJ2-3; the D gene is possibly TRBD2 (6 bases). There are 17 residues in the CDR3. The V end lost 4 bases, the J end lost 7 bases, and 24 bases lay between the germline ends. Germline V gives CDR1 SGHTA, CDR2 FQGNSA. The whole variable domain, filled in from reference TRBV7-2 and TRBJ2-3, reads GAGVSQSPSNKVTEKGKDVELRCDPISGHTALYWYRQSLGQGLEFLIYFQGNSAPDKSGLPSDRFSAERTGGSVSTLTIQRTQQEDSAVYLCASSWRAGGDRGYTQYFGPGTRLTVL.

The chain's CDR3 is CASSLGGGTTETQYF. The CDR3 coding sequence is TGCGCCAGCAGCTTGGGTGGGGGTACAACGGAGACCCAGTACTTC. This chain links TRBV5-1 with TRBJ2-5; D tentatively reads TRBD1 or TRBD2 (5 bases each). This CDR3 spans 15 amino acids. V gave up 0 bases and J gave up 5 bases, with 14 bases separating them. The germline V gene has CDR1 SGHRS and CDR2 YFSETQ.

The gene calls are TRBV27 and TRBJ2-7; 12 positions agree with TRBD2. Germline V CDR1 and CDR2: MNHEY, SMNVEV (reference sequence). The ends lost 7 bases at V and 3 bases at J; junction bases unmatched: 13. The CDR3 length is 17 residues. The CDR3 region has the DNA TGTGCCAGCACCTTACGGACTAGCGGGACTGTAATCTACGAGCAGTACTTC. Protein: CASTLRTSGTVIYEQYF.

The chain recombines TRBV13 with TRBJ1-6, with 8 bases matching TRBD1. In germline, CDR1 is PRHDT, CDR2 FYEKMQ (reference sequence). The CDR3 is 16 residues long. The V segment lost 5 bases and the J segment 1 base; nucleotides outside the gene matches: 4. In nucleotides, the CDR3 is TGTGCCAGCAGCCGTCAGGGGGCGTCCTATAATTCACCCCTCCACTTT. Protein: CASSRQGASYNSPLHF. Looking up the rest from reference TRBV13 and TRBJ1-6 gives the full variable domain: AAGVIQSPRHLIKEKRETATLKCYPIPRHDTVYWYQQGPGQDPQFLISFYEKMQSDKGSIPDRFSAQQFSDYHSELNMSSLELGDSALYFCASSRQGASYNSPLHFGNGTRLTVT.

This clone has just one count. V usage is TRBV7-6 and J usage is TRBJ2-7, with 10 positions matching TRBD1. Germline lookup yields CDR1 SGHVS and CDR2 FNYEAQ. The CDR3 length is 15 residues. V trimming: 2 bases; J trimming: 7 bases; junction bases outside the gene matches: 8. The CDR3 DNA reads TGTGCCAGCAGCTTATCGACAGGGGGCCCATGGGAGCAGTACTTC. Protein product: CASSLSTGGPWEQYF.

The chain carries TRBV21-1 and TRBJ1-5; whether TRBD1, the table's D call, matches the DNA was not checked. TRBV21-1 is described as a pseudogene. The CDR3 is 13 residues long. As DNA, the CDR3 is TGTGCCAGCAGCAAAAGTCCCAGACAGCCCCAGCATTTT. Protein sequence: CASSKSPRQPQHF.

The chain links TRBV9 to TRBJ2-1, with 12 bases aligning to TRBD2. The CDR3 is 15 residues long. The V and J ends lost 0 bases and 8 bases, in that order; junction bases with no gene match: 3. Looked up from germline, CDR1 is SGDLS and CDR2 is YYNGEE. CDR3 sequence (DNA): TGTGCCAGCAGCGTAGTTGGGACTAGCGGGCATGAGCAGTTCTTC. This encodes CASSVVGTSGHEQFF.

This clone has a single count. The chain carries TRBV10-3 and TRBJ2-3; D is unclear. Looked up from germline, CDR1 is ENHRY and CDR2 is SYGVKD. CDR3 size: 14 residues. V shed 11 bases and J shed 4 bases, with 19 bases lying between them. The CDR3 DNA reads TGTGCCTCAGCATTGTCGTTTGGCGCAGATACGCAGTATTTT. It specifies CASALSFGADTQYF.

The chain recombines TRBV6-5 with TRBJ2-3, with a possible D match to TRBD2 (5 bases). V was shortened by 2 bases and J by 1 base, with 10 bases between the two germline ends. The CDR3 is made up of 15 amino acids. In germline, CDR1 is MNHEY, CDR2 SVGAGI. This chain's CDR3 is CASSYGLDGTDTQYF. CDR3 coding DNA: TGTGCCAGCAGTTACGGACTGGACGGCACAGATACGCAGTATTTT.

This clone was counted once. The J gene is TRBJ1-2, the V gene TRBV24-1, with TRBD1 matching 11 bases. This CDR3 spans 14 amino acids. Trimming removed 4 bases from V and 6 bases from J; junction bases left unmatched: 3. The V gene's germline CDR1 is KGHDR and CDR2 SFDVKD. CDR3: CATSDQDRGHGYTF. DNA of the CDR3: TGTGCCACCAGTGACCAGGACAGGGGGCATGGCTACACCTTC.

V gene TRBV3-1 (or the pseudogene TRBV3-2) combines with J gene TRBJ2-5; D is unresolved. Germline CDR1 LGHDT, CDR2 YNNKEL (reference sequence). This CDR3 has 14 residues. Trimming removed 4 bases from V and 2 bases from J, with 11 bases in between. The CDR3 loop is CASSRLGPQETQYF. The CDR3 DNA reads TGTGCCAGCAGCCGTCTTGGCCCGCAAGAGACCCAGTACTTC.

This clone has more than one count but fewer than ten. This rearrangement joins TRBV24-1 to TRBJ1-2, with 7 positions matching TRBD1. Per germline, CDR1 KGHDR and CDR2 SFDVKD. V gave up 4 bases and J gave up 4 bases; unmatched junction bases: 5. CDR3 length: 14 amino acids. CDR3 DNA sequence: TGTGCCACCAGTGAAGATGACAGGGTCTATGGCTACACCTTC. Its protein is CATSEDDRVYGYTF.

The rearrangement uses TRBV6-2 or TRBV6-3 and TRBJ1-1, with a weak D call TRBD1 (5 bases). Per germline, CDR1 MNHEY and CDR2 SVGEGT. The CDR3 has 13 residues. V shed 2 bases and J shed 3 bases, with 7 bases lying between them. Here the CDR3 reads CASSYMGDTEAFF. The CDR3 DNA is TGTGCCAGCAGTTACATGGGGGACACTGAAGCTTTCTTT.

This chain uses TRBV19 with TRBJ1-1; D unresolved. The germline V and J ends were trimmed by 7 bases and 10 bases, with 19 bases remaining between them. Germline values: CDR1 LNHDA, CDR2 SQIVND (reference sequence). The CDR3 is 13 amino acids. The DNA for the CDR3 is TGTGCCAGTAACCCAACGAGCTTGCGGGGAGCTTTCTTT. It is translated as CASNPTSLRGAFF.

This clone appeared once. The rearrangement links TRBV9 to TRBJ2-7, with 7 bases aligning to TRBD1. The CDR3 has 16 amino acids. The V segment lost 0 bases and the J segment 5 bases; nucleotides outside the gene matches: 11. Germline CDR1 SGDLS, CDR2 YYNGEE. CDR3 DNA sequence: TGTGCCAGCAGCGTAGATTGGATAGGGGGCAAAGACGAGCAGTACTTC. The encoded protein is CASSVDWIGGKDEQYF. The whole variable domain, filled in from reference TRBV9 and TRBJ2-7, reads DSGVTQTPKHLITATGQRVTLRCSPRSGDLSVYWYQQSLDQGLQFLIQYYNGEERAKGNILERFSAQQFPDLHSELNLSSLELGDSALYFCASSVDWIGGKDEQYFGPGTRLTVT.

The chain has TRBV18 and TRBJ1-3; 7 nucleotides align to TRBD1. With 6 bases clipped from V and 2 bases from J, the junction kept 13 bases outside the gene matches. CDR1 KGHSH and CDR2 LQKENI come from the germline V gene. The CDR3 totals 17 residues. The CDR3 DNA sequence: TGTGCCAGCTCGTCGTTAGGCCCCCAGGGGGCTGGAAACACCATATATTTT. As protein: CASSSLGPQGAGNTIYF. The whole variable domain, remainder taken from reference TRBV18 and TRBJ1-3, is NAGVMQNPRHLVRRRGQEARLRCSPMKGHSHVYWYRQLPEEGLKFMVYLQKENIIDESGMPKERFSAEFPKEGPSILRIQQVVRGDSAAYFCASSSLGPQGAGNTIYFGEGSWLTVV.